These T cell receptor beta chains were read from a single sample in a study of CD8 T cells in ankylosing spondylitis. From the 5' RACE reads, TCRdb called clonotypes with MiXCR, one entry per CDR3 protein. The sample records roughly 300,000 distinct CDR3 sequences, approximately 8% being singletons. The sequenced sample consisted of blood, either unsorted or a sorted T cell fraction (not recorded which). Every receptor here comes from a male donor with ankylosing spondylitis. Both conserved end residues are part of each CDR3. Each record gives: V gene, D gene, J gene, clone size, CDR3 DNA, CDR3 protein. D genes are given only for firm matches. Size values are once, few and many counts, or a class for expanded clones, and some rows have none.

v_gene: TRBV12-3/TRBV12-4; d_gene: TRBD1; j_gene: TRBJ2-1; abundance: few; CDR3nt: TGTGCCAGCAACTATATACAGGGGGCCCACAATGAGCAGTTCTTC; CDR3aa: CASNYIQGAHNEQFF
v_gene: TRBV7-9; d_gene: NA; j_gene: TRBJ1-2; abundance: few; CDR3nt: TGTGCCAGCAGCTCCAGCCGAGATTACTATGGCTACACCTTC; CDR3aa: CASSSSRDYYGYTF
v_gene: TRBV3-1; d_gene: NA; j_gene: TRBJ2-2; abundance: few; CDR3nt: TGTGCCAGCAGCCAAGGTCGGAGCACCGGGGAGCTGTTTTTT; CDR3aa: CASSQGRSTGELFF
v_gene: TRBV5-1; d_gene: NA; j_gene: TRBJ2-1; abundance: NA; CDR3nt: TGCGCCAGCAGCTTGGGACCTGTCTCCTACAATGAGCAGTTCTTC; CDR3aa: CASSLGPVSYNEQFF
v_gene: TRBV6-2/TRBV6-3; d_gene: NA; j_gene: TRBJ1-1; abundance: NA; CDR3nt: TGTGCCAGCAGTTACGAAGGGGGAACGGGGAGCACTGAAGCTTTCTTT; CDR3aa: CASSYEGGTGSTEAFF
v_gene: TRBV15; d_gene: NA; j_gene: TRBJ2-7; abundance: NA; CDR3nt: TGTGCCACCCTGATCGCGGCGTGTCCGCGGACCTACGAGCAGTACTTC; CDR3aa: CATLIAACPRTYEQYF
v_gene: TRBV30; d_gene: TRBD1; j_gene: TRBJ2-1; abundance: many; CDR3nt: TGTGCCTGGAGTAGACAGGGTTTAAACAATGAGCAGTTCTTC; CDR3aa: CAWSRQGLNNEQFF
v_gene: TRBV6-2/TRBV6-3; d_gene: TRBD2; j_gene: TRBJ2-3; abundance: many; CDR3nt: TGTGCCAGCACGCGGCCGGGACTAGCGGGAGTCCCTAGCACAGATACGCAGTATTTT; CDR3aa: CASTRPGLAGVPSTDTQYF
v_gene: TRBV9; d_gene: NA; j_gene: TRBJ2-3; abundance: many; CDR3nt: TGTGCCAGCAGCGTAGGTCAATATAGCACAGATACGCAGTATTTT; CDR3aa: CASSVGQYSTDTQYF
v_gene: TRBV12-3/TRBV12-4; d_gene: NA; j_gene: TRBJ2-6; abundance: many; CDR3nt: TGTGCCAGCAGTCCACATTCGGCTAGCGCGTTCTCTGGGGCCAACGTCCTGACTTTC; CDR3aa: CASSPHSASAFSGANVLTF
v_gene: TRBV5-1; d_gene: TRBD2; j_gene: TRBJ2-7; abundance: few; CDR3nt: TGCGCCAGCAGCCTCGGACTAGCGCTTACCTACGAGCAGTACTTC; CDR3aa: CASSLGLALTYEQYF
v_gene: TRBV30; d_gene: NA; j_gene: TRBJ2-2; abundance: NA; CDR3nt: TGTGCCTGGAGTCAGCGGGCCGGGGAGCTGTTTTTT; CDR3aa: CAWSQRAGELFF
v_gene: TRBV10-3; d_gene: TRBD2; j_gene: TRBJ2-1; abundance: NA; CDR3nt: TGTGCCATCAGCCCGGGACTAGCGGGAGGGACCCACAATGAGCAGTTCTTC; CDR3aa: CAISPGLAGGTHNEQFF
v_gene: TRBV5-1; d_gene: TRBD2; j_gene: TRBJ2-3; abundance: NA; CDR3nt: TGCGCCAGCAGCTTGTCCCCTAGCGGAGATACGCAGTATTTT; CDR3aa: CASSLSPSGDTQYF
v_gene: TRBV7-2; d_gene: TRBD2; j_gene: TRBJ2-5; abundance: NA; CDR3nt: TGTGCCAGCAGCTACGGACTAGCGGGACAGCGAGAGACCCAGTACTTC; CDR3aa: CASSYGLAGQRETQYF
v_gene: TRBV29-1; d_gene: NA; j_gene: TRBJ1-3; abundance: NA; CDR3nt: TGCAGCGAAATAGATCCGGGCCGCGATTCAAACACCATATATTTT; CDR3aa: CSEIDPGRDSNTIYF
v_gene: TRBV7-3; d_gene: NA; j_gene: TRBJ2-1; abundance: NA; CDR3nt: TGTGCCAGCAGCCTGAGGGGGACCAACAATGAGCAGTTCTTC; CDR3aa: CASSLRGTNNEQFF
v_gene: TRBV7-2; d_gene: NA; j_gene: TRBJ2-1; abundance: NA; CDR3nt: TGTGCCAGCAGCTCCGTCAGGGGTTCCTACAATGAGCAGTTCTTC; CDR3aa: CASSSVRGSYNEQFF
v_gene: TRBV7-2; d_gene: NA; j_gene: TRBJ2-3; abundance: few; CDR3nt: TGTGCCAGCAGCTTAGCCAGGGTCGGGAATACGCAGTATTTT; CDR3aa: CASSLARVGNTQYF
v_gene: TRBV4-1; d_gene: NA; j_gene: TRBJ2-2; abundance: NA; CDR3nt: TGCGCCAGCAGCTTGGTAGTATCAGCCGGGGAGCTGTTTTTT; CDR3aa: CASSLVVSAGELFF
v_gene: TRBV19; d_gene: NA; j_gene: TRBJ2-1; abundance: NA; CDR3nt: TGTGCCAGTAGTATAGCTCCAGATGAGCAGTTCTTC; CDR3aa: CASSIAPDEQFF
v_gene: TRBV27; d_gene: TRBD2; j_gene: TRBJ2-7; abundance: many; CDR3nt: TGTGCCAGCAGTTCACGGCTCGGACTAGCGGGAGACGAGCAGTACTTC; CDR3aa: CASSSRLGLAGDEQYF
v_gene: TRBV5-1; d_gene: NA; j_gene: TRBJ1-5; abundance: many; CDR3nt: TGCGCCAGCAGCTCGGACGGCAATCAGCCCCAGCATTTT; CDR3aa: CASSSDGNQPQHF
v_gene: TRBV18; d_gene: NA; j_gene: TRBJ1-2; abundance: few; CDR3nt: TGTGCCAGCTCACCACCGGGGGGCAACTATGGCTACACCTTC; CDR3aa: CASSPPGGNYGYTF
v_gene: TRBV29-1; d_gene: NA; j_gene: TRBJ2-1; abundance: few; CDR3nt: TGCAGCGGATGCCTAGGGCTAGGCATTAGGTGCAATGAGCAGTTCTTC; CDR3aa: CSGCLGLGIRCNEQFF
v_gene: TRBV28; d_gene: TRBD1; j_gene: TRBJ1-2; abundance: few; CDR3nt: TGTGCCAGCAGGTCGACAGGGGGTCTTAGAGGCTACACCTTC; CDR3aa: CASRSTGGLRGYTF
v_gene: TRBV24-1; d_gene: NA; j_gene: TRBJ2-1; abundance: few; CDR3nt: TGTGCCACCGGAGGTTACAATGAGCAGTTCTTC; CDR3aa: CATGGYNEQFF
v_gene: TRBV2; d_gene: TRBD1; j_gene: TRBJ1-4; abundance: NA; CDR3nt: TGTGCCAGCACCCTCCGGGACAGGGTCTTAACTAATGAAAAACTGTTTTTT; CDR3aa: CASTLRDRVLTNEKLFF
v_gene: TRBV12-3/TRBV12-4; d_gene: NA; j_gene: TRBJ1-1; abundance: few; CDR3nt: TGTGCCAGCAGTTTGGGGACAAGCACTGAAGCTTTCTTT; CDR3aa: CASSLGTSTEAFF
v_gene: TRBV11-3; d_gene: NA; j_gene: TRBJ1-2; abundance: NA; CDR3nt: TGTGCCAGCAGCTTAGATATGAGTTCGGGCTACACCTTC; CDR3aa: CASSLDMSSGYTF
v_gene: TRBV25-1; d_gene: TRBD2; j_gene: TRBJ2-1; abundance: many; CDR3nt: TGTGCCAGCAGTCCTCCCGGACTAGTTATTTACAATGAGCAGTTCTTC; CDR3aa: CASSPPGLVIYNEQFF
v_gene: TRBV11-2; d_gene: NA; j_gene: TRBJ2-2; abundance: few; CDR3nt: TGTGCCAGCAGCTTATTCGGTGGGGGAGCCGCGAACACCGGGGAGCTGTTTTTT; CDR3aa: CASSLFGGGAANTGELFF
v_gene: TRBV6-5; d_gene: NA; j_gene: TRBJ1-5; abundance: NA; CDR3nt: TGTGCCAGCAGTTACATGTGGGGGGCTGATCAGCCCCAGCATTTT; CDR3aa: CASSYMWGADQPQHF
v_gene: TRBV10-3; d_gene: NA; j_gene: TRBJ2-7; abundance: few; CDR3nt: TGTGCCATAACTCGTGCGATCTTTGCCGACGAGCAGTACTTC; CDR3aa: CAITRAIFADEQYF
v_gene: TRBV2; d_gene: NA; j_gene: TRBJ2-7; abundance: NA; CDR3nt: TGTGCCGGCCGAGTCAGACGCGGGCCCTACGAGCAGTACTTC; CDR3aa: CAGRVRRGPYEQYF
v_gene: TRBV6-5; d_gene: TRBD2; j_gene: TRBJ2-3; abundance: NA; CDR3nt: TGTGCCAGCAGTTACGTAGGCGGGTTTGGTAGCGGGGTAATGGATACGCAGTATTTT; CDR3aa: CASSYVGGFGSGVMDTQYF
v_gene: TRBV29-1; d_gene: NA; j_gene: TRBJ2-1; abundance: NA; CDR3nt: TGCAGCGTAGAGGGACTCGTGATCGTCAATGAGCAGTTCTTC; CDR3aa: CSVEGLVIVNEQFF
v_gene: TRBV12-5; d_gene: NA; j_gene: TRBJ1-1; abundance: few; CDR3nt: TGTGCTAGTGGTTTGGTACTTGACCGGGCGAACACTGAAGCTTTCTTT; CDR3aa: CASGLVLDRANTEAFF
v_gene: TRBV7-3; d_gene: TRBD2; j_gene: TRBJ2-1; abundance: many; CDR3nt: TGTGCCAGCAGCTTAAGAGCCAGCGGGGCCCTCAATGAGCAGTTCTTC; CDR3aa: CASSLRASGALNEQFF
v_gene: TRBV7-2; d_gene: TRBD2; j_gene: TRBJ2-2; abundance: few; CDR3nt: TGTGCCAGCAGCCCTCTGCGGGAGGGCCTCGGGGAGCTGTTTTTT; CDR3aa: CASSPLREGLGELFF
v_gene: TRBV2; d_gene: NA; j_gene: TRBJ2-7; abundance: few; CDR3nt: TGTGCCAGCAGTGACCGACAGAAGGGCGCCTACGAGCAGTACTTC; CDR3aa: CASSDRQKGAYEQYF
v_gene: TRBV12-3/TRBV12-4; d_gene: NA; j_gene: TRBJ2-1; abundance: NA; CDR3nt: TGTGCCATCTGTTTTTTCCTAGCATCGGGGGATGAGCACAATGAGCAGTTCTTC; CDR3aa: CAICFFLASGDEHNEQFF
v_gene: TRBV7-2; d_gene: NA; j_gene: TRBJ2-7; abundance: NA; CDR3nt: TGTGCCAGCAGCCCCTCGTGGGAGCAGTACTTC; CDR3aa: CASSPSWEQYF